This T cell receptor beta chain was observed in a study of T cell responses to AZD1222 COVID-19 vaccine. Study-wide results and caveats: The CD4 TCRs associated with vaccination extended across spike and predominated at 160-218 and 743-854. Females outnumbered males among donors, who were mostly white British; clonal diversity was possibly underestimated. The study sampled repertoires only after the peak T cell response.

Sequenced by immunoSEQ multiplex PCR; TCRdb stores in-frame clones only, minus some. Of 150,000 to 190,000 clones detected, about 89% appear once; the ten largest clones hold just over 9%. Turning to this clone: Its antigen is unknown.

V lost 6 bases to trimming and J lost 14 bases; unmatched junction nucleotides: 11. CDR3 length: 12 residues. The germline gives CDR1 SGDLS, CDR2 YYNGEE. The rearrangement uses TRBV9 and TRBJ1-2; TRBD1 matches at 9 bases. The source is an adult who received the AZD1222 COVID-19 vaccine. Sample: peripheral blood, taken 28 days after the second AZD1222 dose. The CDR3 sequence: CASNMPDRGFTF. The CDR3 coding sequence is TGTGCCAGCAATATGCCGGACAGGGGTTTTACCTTC.